Listed below are T cell receptor beta chains from one sample, sequenced in a study of cytomegalovirus exposure and HLA in healthy donors. TCRdb keeps only in-frame clones here, not all; method: immunoSEQ multiplex PCR. The table shows around 150,000 clones, with roughly 82% occurring only once. Sequencing input: PBMCs. Every receptor here comes from a man aged 25 to 40 in good health and CMV-seropositive. Each CDR3 is given with its conserved first and last residue. A D gene is named only where the DNA matches it firmly. Clone size is shown for a subset of rows, as once, few, many or a class of expanded clone.

j_call | cdr3_length | clone_size | d_call | v_call | cdr3_nt | cdr3_aa
TRBJ1-1 | 15 | . | TRBD1 | TRBV28 | TGTGCCAGCAGTTTCCCCGGGACAGGGTCCACTGAAGCTTTCTTT | CASSFPGTGSTEAFF
TRBJ2-7 | 13 | once | . | TRBV5-6 | TGTGCCAGCAGCCGAACCGATACGGGCGAGCAGTACTTC | CASSRTDTGEQYF
TRBJ1-1 | 14 | . | TRBD1 | TRBV5-1 | TGCGCCAGCAGCCAGGGACAGGGGCGCACTGAAGCTTTCTTT | CASSQGQGRTEAFF
TRBJ2-7 | 13 | . | TRBD1 | TRBV28 | TGTGCCAGCAGTAAACCGACAGGGGTCGAGCAGTACTTC | CASSKPTGVEQYF
TRBJ2-3 | 15 | . | TRBD1 | TRBV19 | TGTGCCAGTAACCTGGGACAGGCTAACACAGATACGCAGTATTTT | CASNLGQANTDTQYF
TRBJ1-1 | 12 | few | . | TRBV6-6 | TGTGCCAGCAGTTACCAGGGTTTGGAAGCTTTCTTT | CASSYQGLEAFF
TRBJ1-2 | 13 | . | . | TRBV29-1 | TGCAGCGGTTGGGGGGGAGAGTTCTATGGCTACACCTTC | CSGWGGEFYGYTF
TRBJ1-1 | 13 | . | . | TRBV7-6 | TGTGCCAGCAGCTTATCGTTGAACACTGAAGCTTTCTTT | CASSLSLNTEAFF
TRBJ2-7 | 14 | few | TRBD2 | TRBV7-9 | TGTGCCAGCAGCTTCGCCGGGGGGGTCTACGAGCAGTACTTC | CASSFAGGVYEQYF
TRBJ2-3 | 11 | few | . | TRBV2 | TGTGCCAGCACAAGCACAGATACGCAGTATTTT | CASTSTDTQYF
TRBJ2-3 | 17 | once | TRBD2 | TRBV6-1 | TGTGCCAGCAGTGACATGATAGCGGGAGGGTTTGCAGATACGCAGTATTTT | CASSDMIAGGFADTQYF
TRBJ2-2 | 15 | once | TRBD1 | TRBV5-3 | TGTGCCAGAAGCTTGAGGACAGGGGAGGCCGGGGAGCTGTTTTTT | CARSLRTGEAGELFF
TRBJ2-2 | 16 | . | TRBD2 | TRBV11-3 | TGTGCCAGCAGCTTAGGAGGCGGGAGGGCCGCCGGGGAGCTGTTTTTT | CASSLGGGRAAGELFF
TRBJ1-5 | 13 | . | . | TRBV27 | TGTGCCAGCAGTATACTCTTCAATCAGCCCCAGCATTTT | CASSILFNQPQHF
TRBJ2-7 | 13 | . | . | TRBV4-1 | TGCGCCAGCAGCCGGCAAGCAGGATACGAGCAGTACTTC | CASSRQAGYEQYF
TRBJ1-1 | 17 | . | . | TRBV18 | TGTGCCAGCTCACCACCGACGGACTGGCCCCGAAACTCTGAAGCTTTCTTT | CASSPPTDWPRNSEAFF
TRBJ2-7 | 14 | . | . | TRBV6-5 | TGTGCCAGCAGTAGCCCGCGGGCGGACCACGAGCAGTACTTC | CASSSPRADHEQYF
TRBJ2-1 | 15 | . | . | TRBV19 | TGTGCCAGTAGTACCTACAGAAATCCCTACAATGAGCAGTTCTTC | CASSTYRNPYNEQFF
TRBJ2-7 | 14 | . | . | TRBV19 | TGTGCCAGTAGTATCTCCCTTGACACGTCCGAGCAGTACTTC | CASSISLDTSEQYF
TRBJ1-6 | 15 | few | . | TRBV6-1 | TGTGCCAGCAGTGAAGCGGGAGATGGGGGGTCACCCCTCCACTTT | CASSEAGDGGSPLHF
TRBJ2-1 | 15 | . | TRBD1 | TRBV7-9 | TGTGCCAGCAGATGGCCGGGACAGGGAGTAAATGAGCAGTTCTTC | CASRWPGQGVNEQFF
TRBJ1-4 | 12 | . | . | TRBV7-9 | TGTGCCAGCAGCTTAGAGGGGGAAAAACTGTTTTTT | CASSLEGEKLFF
TRBJ2-3 | 13 | . | . | TRBV5-4 | TGTGCCAGCAGCTTGGTCTTCACAGATACGCAGTATTTT | CASSLVFTDTQYF
TRBJ2-1 | 14 | once | TRBD2 | TRBV13 | TGTGCCAGCAGCTCCGGGGGGGCGGACAATGAGCAGTTCTTC | CASSSGGADNEQFF
TRBJ2-7 | 14 | . | TRBD2 | TRBV7-2 | TGTGCCAGCAGCTTCCAGGGACTAGCGGGTATGCTGTACTTC | CASSFQGLAGMLYF
TRBJ2-3 | 16 | . | TRBD2 | TRBV12-5 | TGTGCTAGTGCCAACCAACTAGCGACGTCCACAGATACGCAGTATTTT | CASANQLATSTDTQYF
TRBJ2-4 | 18 | . | . | TRBV5-1 | TGCGCCAGCAGCTTGGATAGTAGCTCCCGGGAATCTGAAAACATTCAGTACTTC | CASSLDSSSRESENIQYF
TRBJ1-3 | 15 | . | . | TRBV5-1 | TGCGCCAGCAGCTCACTGTTCGACAGTGGAAACACCATATATTTT | CASSSLFDSGNTIYF
TRBJ2-7 | 14 | . | . | TRBV6-5 | TGTGCCAGCAGTTACTCCGGAGGCCCCTACGAGCAGTACTTC | CASSYSGGPYEQYF
TRBJ2-7 | 14 | . | TRBD1 | TRBV6-1 | TGTGCCAGCGCCGTGGGACAGGGGACGGATGAGCAGTACTTC | CASAVGQGTDEQYF
TRBJ1-1 | 14 | . | TRBD1 | TRBV2 | TGTGCCAGCAGGGCAGGGACAGGGACGACTGAAGCTTTCTTT | CASRAGTGTTEAFF
TRBJ2-7 | 13 | once | . | TRBV10-3 | TGTGCCATCAGTGTTGGGGGAGGAATGGAGCAGTACTTC | CAISVGGGMEQYF
TRBJ2-6 | 14 | . | . | TRBV5-1 | TGCGCCAGCAGTCCGGGGGACGGGGCCAACGTCCTGACTTTC | CASSPGDGANVLTF
TRBJ2-7 | 15 | . | TRBD1 | TRBV19 | TGTGCCAGTAGTCTCCGACAGGGGCCCCCTTACGAGCAGTACTTC | CASSLRQGPPYEQYF
TRBJ2-7 | 14 | . | TRBD2 | TRBV2 | TGTGCCAGCAAAGCTAGCGGGAGCTCCTACGAGCAGTACTTC | CASKASGSSYEQYF
TRBJ1-2 | 14 | . | TRBD1 | TRBV18 | TGTGCCAGCTCCCGGGACAGGGAGGGGAATGGCTACACCTTC | CASSRDREGNGYTF
TRBJ1-5 | 15 | . | TRBD1 | TRBV19 | TGTGCCAGTAGTACTTTTGGGACAGGGAATCAGCCCCAGCATTTT | CASSTFGTGNQPQHF
TRBJ1-4 | 14 | . | TRBD1 | TRBV28 | TGTGCCAGCGGGGGACAGGCGGGAGATGAAAAACTGTTTTTT | CASGGQAGDEKLFF
TRBJ2-3 | 16 | . | . | TRBV29-1 | TGCAGCGTTGAAGATTGGGACACCTACCGCACAGATACGCAATATTTT | CSVEDWDTYRTDTQYF
TRBJ2-1 | 15 | . | TRBD2 | TRBV7-2 | TGTGCCAGCAGCCCTGCCAGCGGGAGGCAGGATGAGCAGTTCTTC | CASSPASGRQDEQFF
TRBJ2-1 | 16 | . | TRBD2 | TRBV11-3 | TGTGCCAGCAGCGACCAATCCACTAGCGGGAGCAATGAGCAGTTCTTC | CASSDQSTSGSNEQFF
TRBJ2-1 | 11 | . | . | TRBV29-1 | TGCAGCGTAACAGGTATTAATGAGCAGTTCTTC | CSVTGINEQFF
TRBJ1-6 | 16 | few | . | TRBV4-3 | TGCGCCAGCAGCCAAGATAGGAGCTCCTATAATTCACCCCTCCACTTT | CASSQDRSSYNSPLHF
TRBJ2-1 | 14 | . | . | TRBV29-1 | TGCAGCGTTGAACGGGACACCCCGAGAGGTGAGCAGTTCTTC | CSVERDTPRGEQFF
TRBJ2-7 | 12 | . | . | TRBV7-9 | TGTGCCAGCAGCAAGGCGTCGACAGCGCAGTACTTC | CASSKASTAQYF
TRBJ1-1 | 19 | . | TRBD1 | TRBV9 | TGTGCCAGCAGCGTTCCGCTGGGCCTGACAGGGGGCGGGAACACTGAAGCTTTCTTT | CASSVPLGLTGGGNTEAFF
TRBJ1-5 | 15 | . | . | TRBV6-4 | TGTGCCAGCAGTGCCCAATGGGGCGGCAATCAGCCCCAGCATTTT | CASSAQWGGNQPQHF
TRBJ2-2 | 16 | . | . | TRBV5-4 | TGTGCCAGCAGCTTGAATAGACTACAAAACACCGGGGAGCTGTTTTTT | CASSLNRLQNTGELFF
TRBJ1-6 | 15 | once | . | TRBV9 | TGTGCCAGCAGCATCACAGGGAGTTATAATTCACCCCTCCACTTT | CASSITGSYNSPLHF
TRBJ1-6 | 15 | . | . | TRBV2 | TGTGCCAGCAGGGCCAGGGGATCCTATAATTCACCCCTCCACTTT | CASRARGSYNSPLHF
TRBJ2-7 | 14 | . | . | TRBV19 | TGTGCCAGTAGCCCGACGTCGGGGAACTACGAGCAGTACTTC | CASSPTSGNYEQYF
TRBJ2-1 | 12 | few | . | TRBV7-2 | TGTGCCAGCCGCGGCTGGCGGTACGAGCAGTTCTTC | CASRGWRYEQFF
TRBJ2-7 | 14 | . | . | TRBV9 | TGTGCCAGCAGCCCCGGAGGTTATCGGGACGAGCAGTACTTC | CASSPGGYRDEQYF
TRBJ1-2 | 14 | . | TRBD1 | TRBV12-5 | TGTGCTAGTCAGGGGGAAAGAGCTAACTATGGCTACACCTTC | CASQGERANYGYTF
TRBJ2-5 | 16 | . | TRBD2 | TRBV4-2 | TGTGCCAGCAGCCAGGGGACTAGCGGATACCAAGAGACCCAGTACTTC | CASSQGTSGYQETQYF
TRBJ2-3 | 20 | . | . | TRBV4-1 | TGCGCCAGCAGCCAAGTCGCACCCCACCTTCCACAATTCGGGGTGGGTACGCAGTATTTT | CASSQVAPHLPQFGVGTQYF
TRBJ1-3 | 14 | . | . | TRBV11-2 | TGTGCCAGCAGCTTACCGCGGGCTGGAAACACCATATATTTT | CASSLPRAGNTIYF
TRBJ1-3 | 14 | . | . | TRBV7-9 | TGTGCCAGCAGCTCAGGGTTATCTGGAAACACCATATATTTT | CASSSGLSGNTIYF
TRBJ1-1 | 13 | . | TRBD1 | TRBV5-1 | TGCGCCAGCAGCCAAATACAGGGGACTGAAGCTTTCTTT | CASSQIQGTEAFF
TRBJ1-1 | 15 | . | . | TRBV23-1 | TGCGCCAGCAGTCAATTCGACCCAGGGCTTGCTGAAGCTTTCTTT | CASSQFDPGLAEAFF